Listed below are T cell receptor beta chains from one sample, sequenced in a study of T cell repertoires in cytomegalovirus infection. From the reads, TCRdb called clonotypes with MiXCR, one entry per CDR3 protein. Of around 490,000 distinct CDR3 sequences listed, around a quarter are singletons. The sample was PBMCs. Receptors originate from a human donor in good health (CMV status not recorded). Some clones in this sample may be carry-over from other donors' samples. The CDR3 runs from the conserved cysteine through the conserved F or W. The order of the fields is V gene, D gene, clone size, J gene, CDR3 DNA, CDR3 protein. The D gene is left open where the match is weak. Expanded clones are given a class, and other clones once, few, many or no size at all.

v_call: TRBV25-1; d_call: .; clone_size: .; j_call: TRBJ2-7; cdr3_nt: TGTGCCACCAAAGGGCTAGGCCCTTTAGGCGAGCAGTACTTC; cdr3_aa: CATKGLGPLGEQYF
v_call: TRBV7-1; d_call: TRBD1; clone_size: .; j_call: TRBJ2-7; cdr3_nt: TGTGCCAGCAGACCCGGGACAGGGCCCTACGAGCAGTACTTC; cdr3_aa: CASRPGTGPYEQYF
v_call: TRBV14; d_call: .; clone_size: .; j_call: TRBJ2-1; cdr3_nt: TGTGCCAGCAGTCCATCTTTTCGTGAACAGTTCTTC; cdr3_aa: CASSPSFREQFF
v_call: TRBV10-2; d_call: TRBD2; clone_size: .; j_call: TRBJ2-2; cdr3_nt: TGCGCCAGCAGGGCGCAGCGGGAGGACACCGGGGAGCTGTTTTTT; cdr3_aa: CASRAQREDTGELFF
v_call: TRBV6-2/TRBV6-3; d_call: TRBD2; clone_size: .; j_call: TRBJ2-3; cdr3_nt: TGTGCCAGCACCTTGAGGGGAGGGGGCACAGATACGCAGTATTTT; cdr3_aa: CASTLRGGGTDTQYF
v_call: TRBV28; d_call: .; clone_size: many; j_call: TRBJ1-1; cdr3_nt: TGTGCCAGCAGCCTGAGGTCTGAAGCTTTCTTT; cdr3_aa: CASSLRSEAFF
v_call: TRBV7-9; d_call: TRBD2; clone_size: few; j_call: TRBJ2-3; cdr3_nt: TGTGCCAGCAGCCCGCGGACTAGCGGGACTAGCACAGATACGCAGTATTTT; cdr3_aa: CASSPRTSGTSTDTQYF
v_call: TRBV5-4; d_call: .; clone_size: .; j_call: TRBJ1-1; cdr3_nt: TGTGCCAGCAGCCAATTCCTACAGGGAGGGAACACTGAAGCTTTCTTT; cdr3_aa: CASSQFLQGGNTEAFF
v_call: TRBV11-2; d_call: .; clone_size: .; j_call: TRBJ1-5; cdr3_nt: TGTGCCAGCAGCGAAAATTCCGGGACGGGAAATCAGCCCCAGCATTTT; cdr3_aa: CASSENSGTGNQPQHF
v_call: TRBV7-2; d_call: .; clone_size: .; j_call: TRBJ2-1; cdr3_nt: TGTGCCAGCAGCTTAGCTTTTGAGCAGTTCTTC; cdr3_aa: CASSLAFEQFF
v_call: TRBV7-2; d_call: .; clone_size: few; j_call: TRBJ1-3; cdr3_nt: TGTGCCAGCAGCTTCGCCAGTCAGCCAAACTCTGGAAACACCATATATTTT; cdr3_aa: CASSFASQPNSGNTIYF
v_call: TRBV6-2/TRBV6-3; d_call: .; clone_size: .; j_call: TRBJ2-5; cdr3_nt: TGTGCCAGCAGTTTATCCTTAGGGAAGACCCAGTACTTC; cdr3_aa: CASSLSLGKTQYF
v_call: TRBV11-2; d_call: .; clone_size: .; j_call: TRBJ1-1; cdr3_nt: TGTGCCAGCAGCTTAACGGGGCAGGGAGGGGGAACTGAAGCTTTCTTT; cdr3_aa: CASSLTGQGGGTEAFF
v_call: TRBV20-1; d_call: .; clone_size: .; j_call: TRBJ2-7; cdr3_nt: TGCAGTGCTAGAGAACAGGACGAGCAGTACTTC; cdr3_aa: CSAREQDEQYF
v_call: TRBV7-2; d_call: .; clone_size: many; j_call: TRBJ2-1; cdr3_nt: TGTGCCAGCAGCTCCGACATAAGCTCCTACAATGAGCAGTTCTTC; cdr3_aa: CASSSDISSYNEQFF
v_call: TRBV7-9; d_call: TRBD1; clone_size: many; j_call: TRBJ1-5; cdr3_nt: TGTGCCAGCAGCACGGAGGGGGCTAATCAGCCCCAGCATTTT; cdr3_aa: CASSTEGANQPQHF
v_call: TRBV7-6; d_call: TRBD1; clone_size: .; j_call: TRBJ1-1; cdr3_nt: TGTGCCAGCAGCCCTGAGGACAGGTTGAACACTGAAGCTTTCTTT; cdr3_aa: CASSPEDRLNTEAFF
v_call: TRBV19; d_call: .; clone_size: .; j_call: TRBJ1-1; cdr3_nt: TGTGCCAGTATAGAGGGGGCTGAAGCTTTCTTT; cdr3_aa: CASIEGAEAFF
v_call: TRBV15; d_call: .; clone_size: many; j_call: TRBJ1-3; cdr3_nt: TGTGCCACCAGCAGACAGGCGAGTGGAAACACCATATATTTT; cdr3_aa: CATSRQASGNTIYF
v_call: TRBV7-6; d_call: .; clone_size: many; j_call: TRBJ2-6; cdr3_nt: TGTGCCAGCAGCTTAATGGTGGGGGGCGCCCCTGGGGCCAACGTCCTGACTTTC; cdr3_aa: CASSLMVGGAPGANVLTF